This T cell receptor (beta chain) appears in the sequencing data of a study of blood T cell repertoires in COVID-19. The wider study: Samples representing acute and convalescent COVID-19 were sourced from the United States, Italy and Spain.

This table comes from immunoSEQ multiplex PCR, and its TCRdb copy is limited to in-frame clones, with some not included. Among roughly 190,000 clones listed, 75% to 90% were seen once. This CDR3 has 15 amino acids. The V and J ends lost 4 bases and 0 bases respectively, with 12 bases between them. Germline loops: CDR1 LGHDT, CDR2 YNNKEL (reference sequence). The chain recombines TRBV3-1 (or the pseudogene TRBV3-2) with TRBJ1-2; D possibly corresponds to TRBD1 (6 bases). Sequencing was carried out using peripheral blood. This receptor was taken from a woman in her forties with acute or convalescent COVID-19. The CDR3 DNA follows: TGTGCCAGCAGCCCTTTCGGACAGACTAACTATGGCTACACCTTC. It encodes CASSPFGQTNYGYTF.